The clone carrying this T cell receptor (beta chain) was observed a handful of times. The assay was immunoSEQ multiplex PCR, and TCRdb's table has in-frame clones only and misses some. The sample lists some 20,000 clones, around 80% seen once, with around 6.4% in the top ten. These data belong to a study of high-grade serous ovarian cancer treatment subgroups. Germline V gene data show CDR1 as LNHDA and CDR2 as SQIVND (reference sequence). With V trimmed by 4 bases and J by 5 bases, 10 bases remained unmatched. The CDR3 runs 15 residues. Tumor samples were obtained before definitive surgery or chemotherapy.

This sequence was found in a human donor with high-grade serous ovarian cancer. This chain links TRBV19 with TRBJ1-1, with 7 bases lining up with TRBD1. Sample: tumor tissue. Written as DNA, the CDR3 is TGTGCCAGTAGTAAACAGGGGACGGCGGGGACTGAAGCTTTCTTT. Protein sequence: CASSKQGTAGTEAFF.